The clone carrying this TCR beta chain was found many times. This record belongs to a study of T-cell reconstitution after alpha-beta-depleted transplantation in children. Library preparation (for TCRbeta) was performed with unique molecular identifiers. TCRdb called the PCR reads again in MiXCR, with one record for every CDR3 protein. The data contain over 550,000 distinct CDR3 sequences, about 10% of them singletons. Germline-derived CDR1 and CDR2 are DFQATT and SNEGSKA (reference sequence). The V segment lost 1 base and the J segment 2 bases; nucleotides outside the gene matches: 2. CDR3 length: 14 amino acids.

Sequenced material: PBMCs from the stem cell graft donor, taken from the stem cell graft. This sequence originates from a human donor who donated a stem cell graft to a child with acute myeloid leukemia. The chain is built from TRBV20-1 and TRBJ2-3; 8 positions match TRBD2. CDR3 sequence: CSARVAGFTDTQYF. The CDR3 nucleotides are TGCAGTGCTAGAGTAGCGGGATTCACAGATACGCAGTATTTT.